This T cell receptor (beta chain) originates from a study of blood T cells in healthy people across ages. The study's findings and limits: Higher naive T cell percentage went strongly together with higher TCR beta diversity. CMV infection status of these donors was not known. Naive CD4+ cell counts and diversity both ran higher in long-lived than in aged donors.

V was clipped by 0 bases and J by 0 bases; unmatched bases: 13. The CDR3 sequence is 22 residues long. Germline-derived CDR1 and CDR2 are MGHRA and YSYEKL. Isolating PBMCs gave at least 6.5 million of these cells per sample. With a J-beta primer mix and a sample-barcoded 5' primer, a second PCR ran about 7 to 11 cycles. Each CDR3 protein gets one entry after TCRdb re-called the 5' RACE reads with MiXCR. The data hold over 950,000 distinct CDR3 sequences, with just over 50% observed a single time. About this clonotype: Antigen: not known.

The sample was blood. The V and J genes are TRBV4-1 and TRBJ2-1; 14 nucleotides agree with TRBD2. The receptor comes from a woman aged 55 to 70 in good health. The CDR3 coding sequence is TGCGCCAGCAGCCAAGATTGGGGTCCGGGACTAGCGGGGGTTAGCTCCTACAATGAGCAGTTCTTC. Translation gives CASSQDWGPGLAGVSSYNEQFF.